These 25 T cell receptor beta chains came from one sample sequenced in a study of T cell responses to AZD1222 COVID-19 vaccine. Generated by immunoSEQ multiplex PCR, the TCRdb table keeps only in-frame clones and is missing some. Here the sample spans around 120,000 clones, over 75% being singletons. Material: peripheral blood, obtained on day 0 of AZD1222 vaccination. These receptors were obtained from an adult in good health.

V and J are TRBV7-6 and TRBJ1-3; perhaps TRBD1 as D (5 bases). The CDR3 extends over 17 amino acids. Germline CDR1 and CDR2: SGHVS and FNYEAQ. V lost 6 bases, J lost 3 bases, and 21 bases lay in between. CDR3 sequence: CASRPGTRGRDGNTIYF. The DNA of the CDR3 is TGTGCCAGCAGACCCGGGACCCGGGGGAGGGATGGAAACACCATATATTTT.

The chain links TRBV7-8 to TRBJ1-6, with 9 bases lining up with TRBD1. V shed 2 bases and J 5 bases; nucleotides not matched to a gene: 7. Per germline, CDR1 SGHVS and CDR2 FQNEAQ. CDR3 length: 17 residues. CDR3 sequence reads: CASSLPDRGGHNSPLHF. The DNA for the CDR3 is TGTGCCAGCAGCTTACCGGACAGGGGAGGCCATAATTCACCCCTCCACTTT.

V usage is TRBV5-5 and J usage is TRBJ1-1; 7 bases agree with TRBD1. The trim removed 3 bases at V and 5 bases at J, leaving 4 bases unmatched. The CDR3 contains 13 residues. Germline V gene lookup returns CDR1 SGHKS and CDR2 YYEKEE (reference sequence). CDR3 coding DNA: TGTGCCAGCAGCTACACAGGGGAGACTGAAGCTTTCTTT. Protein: CASSYTGETEAFF. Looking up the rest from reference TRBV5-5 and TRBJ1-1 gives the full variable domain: DAGVTQSPTHLIKTRGQQVTLRCSPISGHKSVSWYQQVLGQGPQFIFQYYEKEERGRGNFPDRFSARQFPNYSSELNVNALLLGDSALYLCASSYTGETEAFFGQGTRLTVV.

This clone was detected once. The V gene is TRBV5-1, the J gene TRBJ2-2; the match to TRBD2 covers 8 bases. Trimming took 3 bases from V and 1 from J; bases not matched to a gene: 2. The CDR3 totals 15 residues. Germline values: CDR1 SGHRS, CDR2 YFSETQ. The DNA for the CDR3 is TGCGCCAGCAGCTGGCGGGGGGAGAACACCGGGGAGCTGTTTTTT. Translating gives CASSWRGENTGELFF.

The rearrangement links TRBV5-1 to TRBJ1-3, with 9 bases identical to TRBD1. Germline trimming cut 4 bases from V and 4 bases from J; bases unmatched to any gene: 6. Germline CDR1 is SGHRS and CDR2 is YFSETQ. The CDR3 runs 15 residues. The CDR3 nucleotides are TGCGCCAGCAGCCCCCGACAGGGGGAAGGAAACACCATATATTTT. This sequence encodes CASSPRQGEGNTIYF.

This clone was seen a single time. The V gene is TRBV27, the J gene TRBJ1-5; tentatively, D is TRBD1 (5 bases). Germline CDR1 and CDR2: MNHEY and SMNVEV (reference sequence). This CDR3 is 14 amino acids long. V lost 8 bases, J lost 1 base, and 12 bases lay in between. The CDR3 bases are TGTGCCAGCGGGGGACGGGCGAGCAATCAGCCCCAGCATTTT. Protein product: CASGGRASNQPQHF.

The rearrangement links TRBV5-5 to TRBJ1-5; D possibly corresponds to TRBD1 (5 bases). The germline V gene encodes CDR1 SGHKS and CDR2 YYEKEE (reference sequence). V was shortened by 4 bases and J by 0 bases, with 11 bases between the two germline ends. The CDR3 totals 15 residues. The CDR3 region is CASSVDSYSNQPQHF. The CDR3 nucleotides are TGTGCCAGCAGCGTCGACAGTTATAGCAATCAGCCCCAGCATTTT.

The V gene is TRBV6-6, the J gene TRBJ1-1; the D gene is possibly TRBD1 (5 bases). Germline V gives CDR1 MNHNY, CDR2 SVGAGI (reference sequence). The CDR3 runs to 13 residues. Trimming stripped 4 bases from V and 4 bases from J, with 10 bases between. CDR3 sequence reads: CASSSAGGTEAFF. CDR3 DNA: TGTGCCAGCAGTTCCGCGGGGGGCACTGAAGCTTTCTTT.

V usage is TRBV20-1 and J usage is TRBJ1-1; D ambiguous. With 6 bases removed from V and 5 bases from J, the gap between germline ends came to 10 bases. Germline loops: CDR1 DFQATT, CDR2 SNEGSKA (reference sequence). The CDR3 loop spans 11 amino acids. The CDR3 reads CSADRGTEAFF. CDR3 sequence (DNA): TGCAGTGCCGACCGCGGGACTGAAGCTTTCTTT.

The CDR3 here is CASSAMGLAGIGSYNEQFF. CDR3 DNA: TGTGCCAGCAGCGCGATGGGACTAGCGGGGATAGGTTCCTACAATGAGCAGTTCTTC. The chain joins TRBV5-8 to TRBJ2-1, with 13 nucleotides matching TRBD2. V shed 4 bases and J 1 base; nucleotides not matched to a gene: 11. Per the germline V gene, CDR1 is SGHTS and CDR2 is YDEGEE. CDR3 length equals 19 residues.

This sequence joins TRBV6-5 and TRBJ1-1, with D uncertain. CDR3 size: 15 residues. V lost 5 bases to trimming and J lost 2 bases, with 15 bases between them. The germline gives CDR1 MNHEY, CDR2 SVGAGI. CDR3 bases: TGTGCCAGCAGTCCCCATTTTGGGAGTAACACTGAAGCTTTCTTT. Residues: CASSPHFGSNTEAFF.

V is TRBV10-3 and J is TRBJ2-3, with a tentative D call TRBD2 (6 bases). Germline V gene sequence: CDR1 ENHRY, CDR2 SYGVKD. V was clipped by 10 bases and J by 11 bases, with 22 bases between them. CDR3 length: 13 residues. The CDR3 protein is CATRDPPNQEQYF. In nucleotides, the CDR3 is TGTGCCACGCGGGACCCGCCTAATCAAGAGCAGTATTTT.

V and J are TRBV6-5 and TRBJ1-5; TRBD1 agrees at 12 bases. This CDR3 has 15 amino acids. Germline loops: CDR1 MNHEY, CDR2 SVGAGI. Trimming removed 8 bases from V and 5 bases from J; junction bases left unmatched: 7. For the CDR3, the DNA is TGTGCCAGCGATAGGGGACAGGGGGCGTATCAGCCCCAGCATTTT. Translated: CASDRGQGAYQPQHF.

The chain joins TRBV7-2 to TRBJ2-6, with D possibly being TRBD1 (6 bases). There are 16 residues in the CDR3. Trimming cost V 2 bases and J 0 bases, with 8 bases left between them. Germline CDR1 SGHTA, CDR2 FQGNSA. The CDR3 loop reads CASSLSRGSGANVLTF. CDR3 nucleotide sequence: TGTGCCAGCAGCTTATCCAGGGGCTCTGGGGCCAACGTCCTGACTTTC.

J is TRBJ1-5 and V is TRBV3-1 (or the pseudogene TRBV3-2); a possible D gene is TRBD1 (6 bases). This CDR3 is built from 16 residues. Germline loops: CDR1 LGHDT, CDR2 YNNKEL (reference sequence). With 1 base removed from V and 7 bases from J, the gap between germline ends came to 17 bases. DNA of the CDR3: TGTGCCAGCAGCCAAGGCCCTTACAGGGTTCGGCAGCCCCAGCATTTT. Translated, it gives CASSQGPYRVRQPQHF.

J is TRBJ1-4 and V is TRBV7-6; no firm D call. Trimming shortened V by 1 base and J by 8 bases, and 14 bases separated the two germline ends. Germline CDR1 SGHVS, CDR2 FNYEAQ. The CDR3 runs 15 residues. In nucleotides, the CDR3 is TGTGCCAGCAGCTTAGAACCCAATCAATTAGAAAAACTGTTTTTT. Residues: CASSLEPNQLEKLFF.

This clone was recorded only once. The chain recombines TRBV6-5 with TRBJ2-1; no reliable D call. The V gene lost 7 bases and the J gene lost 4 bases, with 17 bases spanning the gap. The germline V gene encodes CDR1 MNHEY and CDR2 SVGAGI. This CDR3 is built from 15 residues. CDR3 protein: CASKGNPVSYNEQFF. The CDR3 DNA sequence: TGTGCCAGCAAAGGCAATCCTGTTTCTTACAATGAGCAGTTCTTC.

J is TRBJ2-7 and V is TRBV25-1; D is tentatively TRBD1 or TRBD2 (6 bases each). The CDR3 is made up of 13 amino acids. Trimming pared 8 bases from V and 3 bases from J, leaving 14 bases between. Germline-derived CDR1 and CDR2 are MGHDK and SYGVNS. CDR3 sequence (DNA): TGTGCCAGCTCTAAGGGGGGAAGCTACGAGCAGTACTTC. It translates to CASSKGGSYEQYF.

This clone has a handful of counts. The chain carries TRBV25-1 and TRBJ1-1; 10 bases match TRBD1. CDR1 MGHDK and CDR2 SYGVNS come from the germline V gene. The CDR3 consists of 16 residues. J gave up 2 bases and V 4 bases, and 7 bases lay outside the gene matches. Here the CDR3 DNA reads TGTGCCAGCAGTGGTCACCGGGACAGGGGAAACACTGAAGCTTTCTTT. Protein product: CASSGHRDRGNTEAFF. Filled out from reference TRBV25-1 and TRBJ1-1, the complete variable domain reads EADIYQTPRYLVIGTGKKITLECSQTMGHDKMYWYQQDPGMELHLIHYSYGVNSTEKGDLSSESTVSRIRTEHFPLTLESARPSHTSQYLCASSGHRDRGNTEAFFGQGTRLTVV.

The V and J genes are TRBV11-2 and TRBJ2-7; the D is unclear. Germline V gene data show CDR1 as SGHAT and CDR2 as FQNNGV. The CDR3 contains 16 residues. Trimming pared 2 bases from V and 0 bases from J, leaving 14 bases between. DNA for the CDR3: TGTGCCAGCAGCTTATTTCGGTCAGAGAGCTCCTACGAGCAGTACTTC. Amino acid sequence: CASSLFRSESSYEQYF.

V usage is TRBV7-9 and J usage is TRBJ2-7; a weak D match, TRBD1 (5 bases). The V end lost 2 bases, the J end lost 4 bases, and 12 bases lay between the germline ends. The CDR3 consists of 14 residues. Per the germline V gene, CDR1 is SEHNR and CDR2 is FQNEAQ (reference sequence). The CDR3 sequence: CASSLTQGPYEQYF. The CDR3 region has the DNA TGTGCCAGCAGCTTAACCCAGGGCCCATACGAGCAGTACTTC.

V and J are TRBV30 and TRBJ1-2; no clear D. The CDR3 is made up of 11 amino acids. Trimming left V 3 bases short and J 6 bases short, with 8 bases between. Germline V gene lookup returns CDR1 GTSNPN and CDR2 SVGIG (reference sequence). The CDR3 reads CAWRGSNGYTF. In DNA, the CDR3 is TGTGCCTGGAGAGGGAGCAATGGCTACACCTTC.

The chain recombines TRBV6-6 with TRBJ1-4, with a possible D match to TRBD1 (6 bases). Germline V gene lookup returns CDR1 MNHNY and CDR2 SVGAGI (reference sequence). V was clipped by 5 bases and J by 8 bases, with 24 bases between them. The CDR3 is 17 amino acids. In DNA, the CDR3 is TGTGCCAGCAGTCGAATGCCCGCCGGGACAACGGGGGAAAAACTGTTTTTT. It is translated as CASSRMPAGTTGEKLFF.

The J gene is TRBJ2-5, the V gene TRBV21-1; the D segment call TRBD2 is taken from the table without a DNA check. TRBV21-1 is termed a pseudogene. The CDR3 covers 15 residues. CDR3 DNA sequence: TGTGCCAGTCAAATTGGACTAGCGCGACAAGAGACCCAGTACTTC. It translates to CASQIGLARQETQYF.

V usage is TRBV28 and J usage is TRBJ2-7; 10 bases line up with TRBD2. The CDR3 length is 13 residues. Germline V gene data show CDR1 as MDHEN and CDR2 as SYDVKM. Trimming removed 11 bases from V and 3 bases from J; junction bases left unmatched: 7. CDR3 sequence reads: CALGASGGYEQYF. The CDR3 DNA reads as TGTGCCCTGGGGGCTAGCGGGGGCTACGAGCAGTACTTC.